The 11 T cell receptor beta chains listed next were all sequenced from one sample in a study of siplizumab effects on memory and regulatory T cells. Generated by immunoSEQ multiplex PCR, the TCRdb table keeps only in-frame clones and is missing some. Of 99,000 or so clones listed, 93% are singletons. The sample taken for sequencing was Tregs sorted from blood. The source of these receptors is a human donor in good health.

The chain combines TRBV4-1 with TRBJ2-5; D uncertain. CDR1 is MGHRA and CDR2 is YSYEKL in the germline V gene. The V and J ends lost 2 bases and 5 bases respectively, with 9 bases between them. The length of the CDR3 is 13 residues. DNA of the CDR3: TGCGCCAGCAGCCAACCCCCTGGGGAGACCCAGTACTTC. It encodes CASSQPPGETQYF.

The chain combines TRBV15 with TRBJ1-3; possible D gene TRBD1, 6 bases. The length of the CDR3 is 14 residues. The germline V and J ends were trimmed by 1 base and 4 bases, with 8 bases remaining between them. Germline V gene sequence: CDR1 LNHNV, CDR2 YYDKDF (reference sequence). CDR3 DNA sequence: TGTGCCACCAGCAGAGGGACAGCCGGAAACACCATATATTTT. It is translated as CATSRGTAGNTIYF.

This clone was detected only once. The rearrangement uses TRBV7-2 and TRBJ2-2, with D perhaps matching TRBD1 (5 bases). The CDR3 runs 14 residues. Trimming stripped 1 base from V and 4 bases from J, with 7 bases between. In germline, CDR1 is SGHTA, CDR2 FQGNSA. DNA for the CDR3: TGTGCCAGCAGCTTAGGGACATCCACCGGGGAGCTGTTTTTT. Its translation is CASSLGTSTGELFF.

V gene TRBV2 combines with J gene TRBJ2-1; D ambiguous. V lost 4 bases and J 8 bases, leaving 6 bases between the germline ends. The germline V gene encodes CDR1 SNHLY and CDR2 FYNNEI. CDR3 length: 11 amino acids. CDR3 sequence reads: CASSASYEQFF. CDR3 DNA sequence: TGTGCCAGCAGTGCTAGTTATGAGCAGTTCTTC.

The chain uses TRBV18 and TRBJ1-4; TRBD1 agrees at 7 bases. Unmatched junction bases numbered 6, after V lost 5 bases and J lost 0 bases. This CDR3 region has 16 residues. Germline V gives CDR1 KGHSH, CDR2 LQKENI. The CDR3 region has the DNA TGTGCCAGCTCAAGAGGACAGGTTGCAACTAATGAAAAACTGTTTTTT. This encodes CASSRGQVATNEKLFF.

The chain combines TRBV11-3 with TRBJ1-3, with D maybe TRBD1 (5 bases). V lost 3 bases and J lost 2, with 8 bases in between. There are 14 residues in the CDR3. Germline-derived CDR1 and CDR2 are SGHNT and YENEEA. The CDR3 nucleotides read TGTGCCAGCAGCTTCGGGGGACCTGGAAACACCATATATTTT. Translation: CASSFGGPGNTIYF.

The genes are TRBV5-4 and TRBJ2-7; D is possibly TRBD2 (6 bases). The CDR3 loop spans 13 amino acids. In germline, CDR1 is SGHNT, CDR2 YYREEE (reference sequence). Trimming took 3 bases from V and 5 from J, leaving 12 bases between them. CDR3 sequence reads: CASSSPGGNEQYF. CDR3 nucleotides: TGTGCCAGCAGCTCGCCTGGGGGGAACGAGCAGTACTTC.

This clone has a single count. The rearrangement joins TRBV7-9 to TRBJ2-3, with D possibly matching TRBD2 (5 bases). There are 17 residues in the CDR3. Germline CDR1 SEHNR, CDR2 FQNEAQ (reference sequence). V was cut by 5 bases and J by 2 bases, with 20 bases left in between. The CDR3 sequence: CASSPPFREGYTDTQYF. CDR3 sequence (DNA): TGTGCCAGCAGCCCACCCTTTCGGGAAGGGTACACAGATACGCAGTATTTT.

This chain connects TRBV5-6 to TRBJ1-2; D is unclear. The germline gives CDR1 SGHDT, CDR2 YYEEEE. V lost 3 bases, J lost 4 bases, and 10 bases lay in between. The CDR3 is made up of 13 amino acids. The CDR3 DNA reads as TGTGCCAGCAGCTCCTCTATCGGCTATGGCTACACCTTC. Its translation is CASSSSIGYGYTF. Looking up the rest from reference TRBV5-6 and TRBJ1-2 gives the full variable domain: DAGVTQSPTHLIKTRGQQVTLRCSPKSGHDTVSWYQQALGQGPQFIFQYYEEEERQRGNFPDRFSGHQFPNYSSELNVNALLLGDSALYLCASSSSIGYGYTFGSGTRLTVV.

The chain couples TRBV25-1 to TRBJ1-6; D call uncertain. Germline lookup yields CDR1 MGHDK and CDR2 SYGVNS. Trimming shortened V by 6 bases and J by 1 base, and 10 bases separated the two germline ends. This CDR3 is built from 15 residues. The CDR3 is CASRRVVSYNSPLHF. In nucleotides, the CDR3 is TGTGCCAGCAGGAGGGTGGTTTCCTATAATTCACCCCTCCACTTT.

J is TRBJ1-1 and V is TRBV19; no reliable D call. Germline V gives CDR1 LNHDA, CDR2 SQIVND (reference sequence). The CDR3 covers 13 residues. The germline V and J ends were trimmed by 4 bases and 6 bases, with 12 bases remaining between them. The CDR3 region has the DNA TGTGCCAGTAGTAGGGATCAGGTTGCTGAAGCTTTCTTT. Translation gives CASSRDQVAEAFF. Full variable domain (missing parts from reference TRBV19 and TRBJ1-1): DGGITQSPKYLFRKEGQNVTLSCEQNLNHDAMYWYRQDPGQGLRLIYYSQIVNDFQKGDIAEGYSVSREKKESFPLTVTSAQKNPTAFYLCASSRDQVAEAFFGQGTRLTVV.